This TCR beta chain was recorded in a study of T cell repertoires in cytomegalovirus infection. Study information: Matching HLA type, along with CMV infection, was indicated by public TCR beta signatures.

Whole-study findings and limits: Cumulative public TCR beta family frequency identified CMV carriers with the relevant HLA. HLA-C-restricted, CMV-specific TCR beta clonotypes were dominant ex vivo.

From the reads, TCRdb called clonotypes with MiXCR, one entry per CDR3 protein. The table has roughly 280,000 distinct CDR3 sequences, roughly 10% seen once; the top ten hold roughly 16%. The ends were cut back, 2 bases at V and 6 bases at J, with 13 bases in the middle. This CDR3 spans 15 amino acids. The germline gives CDR1 SNHLY, CDR2 FYNNEI. Ten or more counts support this clonotype. Antigen unknown. Sequencing was performed on PBMCs. This chain links TRBV2 with TRBJ2-2; D is perhaps TRBD1 (6 bases). The clonotype was recovered from a human donor in good health (CMV status not recorded). Some clones in this sample may be carry-over from other donors' samples. CDR3 residues: CASSEPGRGAGELFF. The CDR3 DNA reads as TGTGCCAGCAGTGAACCAGGCAGGGGAGCCGGGGAGCTGTTTTTT.